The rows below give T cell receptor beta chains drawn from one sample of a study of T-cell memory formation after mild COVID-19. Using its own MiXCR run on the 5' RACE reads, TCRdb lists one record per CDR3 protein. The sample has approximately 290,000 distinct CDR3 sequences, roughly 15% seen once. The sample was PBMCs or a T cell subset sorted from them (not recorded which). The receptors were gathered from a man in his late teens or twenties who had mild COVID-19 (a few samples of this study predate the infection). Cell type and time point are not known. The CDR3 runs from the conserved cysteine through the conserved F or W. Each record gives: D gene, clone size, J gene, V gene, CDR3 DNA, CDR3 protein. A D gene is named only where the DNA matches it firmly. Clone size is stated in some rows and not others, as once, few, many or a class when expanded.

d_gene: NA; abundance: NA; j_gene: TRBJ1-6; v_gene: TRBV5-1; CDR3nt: TGCGCCAGCAGAGACGGATCGGATAATTCACCCCTCCACTTT; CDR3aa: CASRDGSDNSPLHF
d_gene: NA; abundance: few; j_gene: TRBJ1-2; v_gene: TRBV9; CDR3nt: TGTGCCAGCAGCGTACCAGGGTCCAACTATGGCTACACCTTC; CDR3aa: CASSVPGSNYGYTF
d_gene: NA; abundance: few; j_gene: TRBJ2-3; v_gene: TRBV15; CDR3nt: TGTGCCACCAGCAGAGCGGCAGGGGCTATCTTCGGGCAGTATTTT; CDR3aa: CATSRAAGAIFGQYF
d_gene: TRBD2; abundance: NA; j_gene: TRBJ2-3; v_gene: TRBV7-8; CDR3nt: TGTGCCAGCAGCTTAGTGGCGGGGGGGGATACGCAGTATTTT; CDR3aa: CASSLVAGGDTQYF
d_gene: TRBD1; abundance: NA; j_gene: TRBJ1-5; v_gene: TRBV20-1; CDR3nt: TGCAGTGCTAGAGGGACAGGGGCCGAAGGTGGCAATCAGCCCCAGCATTTT; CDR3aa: CSARGTGAEGGNQPQHF
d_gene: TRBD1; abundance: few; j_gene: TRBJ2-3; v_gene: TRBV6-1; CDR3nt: TGTGCCAGCAGGAAAGGGACAGGTTGGACAGATACGCAGTATTTT; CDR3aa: CASRKGTGWTDTQYF
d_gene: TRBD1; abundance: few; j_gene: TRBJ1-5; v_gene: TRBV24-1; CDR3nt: TGTGCCACCCGAGAGGATCCGGGACAGGGGAATCAGCCCCAGCATTTT; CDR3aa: CATREDPGQGNQPQHF
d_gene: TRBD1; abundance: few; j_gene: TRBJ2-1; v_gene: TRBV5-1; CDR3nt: TGCGCCAGCAACCTACGGACAGGGGTTGGCAATGAGCAGTTCTTC; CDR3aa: CASNLRTGVGNEQFF
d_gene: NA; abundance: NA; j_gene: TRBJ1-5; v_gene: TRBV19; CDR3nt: TGTGCCAGTAGTCCGCCCGTCTCTGGCAATCAGCCCCAGCATTTT; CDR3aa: CASSPPVSGNQPQHF
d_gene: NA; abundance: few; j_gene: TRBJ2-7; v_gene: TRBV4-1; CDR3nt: TGCGCCAGCAGCCAAGGTGATGTCTACGAGCAGTACTTC; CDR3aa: CASSQGDVYEQYF
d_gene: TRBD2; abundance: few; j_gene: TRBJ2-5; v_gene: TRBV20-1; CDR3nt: TGCAGTGCTAGAGCGCTAGCGGGCGAGACCCAGTACTTC; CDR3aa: CSARALAGETQYF
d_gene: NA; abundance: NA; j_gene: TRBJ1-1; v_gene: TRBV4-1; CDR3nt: TGCGCCAGCCGAAGCAGAGGGAGTTTTGGCACTGAAGCTTTCTTT; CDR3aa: CASRSRGSFGTEAFF
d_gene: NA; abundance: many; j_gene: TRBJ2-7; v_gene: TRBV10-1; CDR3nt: TGCGCCAGCAGTGAGACGGGGGACTTTCCTAGGGGTTCCTACGAGCAGTACTTC; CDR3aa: CASSETGDFPRGSYEQYF
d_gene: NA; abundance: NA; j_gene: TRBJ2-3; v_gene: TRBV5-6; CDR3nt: TGTGCCAGCAGCCGATCCGACAGGGGAGGGGATACGCAGTATTTT; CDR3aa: CASSRSDRGGDTQYF
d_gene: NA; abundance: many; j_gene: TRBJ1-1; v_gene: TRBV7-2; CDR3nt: TGTGCCAGCAGCTTAGATCGGAACACTGAAGCTTTCTTT; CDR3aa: CASSLDRNTEAFF
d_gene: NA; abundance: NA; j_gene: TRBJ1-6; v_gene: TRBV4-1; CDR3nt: TGCGCCAGCAGACAAAGCCAGGGTGGTTCACCCCTCCACTTT; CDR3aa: CASRQSQGGSPLHF
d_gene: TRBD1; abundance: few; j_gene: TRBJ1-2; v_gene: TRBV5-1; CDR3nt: TGCGCCAGCAGCTTGGGGCCCGGGACAGGGGACGGCTACACCTTC; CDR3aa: CASSLGPGTGDGYTF
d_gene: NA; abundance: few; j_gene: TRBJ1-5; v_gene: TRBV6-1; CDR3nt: TGTGCCAGCAGTGAGTACGGGGGTCAGCCCCAGCATTTT; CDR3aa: CASSEYGGQPQHF
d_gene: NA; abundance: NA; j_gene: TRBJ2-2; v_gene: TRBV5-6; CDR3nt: TGTGCCAGCAGCTTGGCCATTCTGGGTCCCGGGGAGCTGTTTTTT; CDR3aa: CASSLAILGPGELFF
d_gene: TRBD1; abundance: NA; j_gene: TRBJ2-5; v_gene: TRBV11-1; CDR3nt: TGTGCCAGCAGCCCGGGACAGGGCGCGGAGACCCAGTACTTC; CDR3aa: CASSPGQGAETQYF
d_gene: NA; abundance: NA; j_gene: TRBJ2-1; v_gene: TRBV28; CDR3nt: TGTGCCAGCACCGGTGGGGCTGGACACTACAATGAGCAGTTCTTC; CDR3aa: CASTGGAGHYNEQFF
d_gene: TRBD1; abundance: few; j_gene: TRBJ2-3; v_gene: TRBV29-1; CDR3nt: TGCAGCGGGGGACAGGGGGAAACAGATACGCAGTATTTT; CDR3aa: CSGGQGETDTQYF
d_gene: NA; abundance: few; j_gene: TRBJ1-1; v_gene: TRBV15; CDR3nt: TGTGCCACCAGTTACAGGGCGGACACTGAAGCTTTCTTT; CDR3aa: CATSYRADTEAFF
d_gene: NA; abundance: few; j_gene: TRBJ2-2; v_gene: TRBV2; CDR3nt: TGTGCCAGCACCCCCCGAGGCACCGGGGAGCTGTTTTTT; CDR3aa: CASTPRGTGELFF
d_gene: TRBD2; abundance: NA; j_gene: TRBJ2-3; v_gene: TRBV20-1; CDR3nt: TGCAGTGCCACACGGGGGACTAGCGGCACAGATACGCAGTATTTT; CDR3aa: CSATRGTSGTDTQYF
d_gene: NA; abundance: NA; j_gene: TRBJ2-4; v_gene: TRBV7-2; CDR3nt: TGTGCCAGCAGCCAAGCGTCATTTATAGGGGGCATTCAGTACTTC; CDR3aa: CASSQASFIGGIQYF
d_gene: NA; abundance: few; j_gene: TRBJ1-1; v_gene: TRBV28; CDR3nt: TGTGCCAGCAGTTTACCGCACTCCACTATGAACACTGAAGCTTTCTTT; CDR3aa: CASSLPHSTMNTEAFF
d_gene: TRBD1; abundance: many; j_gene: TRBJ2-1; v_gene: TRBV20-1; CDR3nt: TGCAGTGCTAGGCCGGACAGGGGACGATCCTACAATGAGCAGTTCTTC; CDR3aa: CSARPDRGRSYNEQFF
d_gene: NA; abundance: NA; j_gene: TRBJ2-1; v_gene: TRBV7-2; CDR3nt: TGTGCCAGCAGCTTAGACTTCAGAGCCTACAATGAGCAGTTCTTC; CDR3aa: CASSLDFRAYNEQFF
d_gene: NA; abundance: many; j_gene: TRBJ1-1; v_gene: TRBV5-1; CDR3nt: TGCGCCAGCAGCCACAGCGGGAGGAACACTGAAGCTTTCTTT; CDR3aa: CASSHSGRNTEAFF
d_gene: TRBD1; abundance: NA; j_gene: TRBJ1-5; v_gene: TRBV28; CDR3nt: TGTGCCAGCAGCCCCCCGGGACAGGGTGGCTCGTGGCCCCAGCATTTT; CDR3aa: CASSPPGQGGSWPQHF
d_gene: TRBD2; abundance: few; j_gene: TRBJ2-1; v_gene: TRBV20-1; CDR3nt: TGCAGTGCTAGCGGCGGGGGGAGACGTGAGCAGTTCTTC; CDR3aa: CSASGGGRREQFF
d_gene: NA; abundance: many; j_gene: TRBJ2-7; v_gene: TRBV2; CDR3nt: TGTGCCAGCAGTCTCCGACAGGCCGACGAGCAGTACTTC; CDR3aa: CASSLRQADEQYF
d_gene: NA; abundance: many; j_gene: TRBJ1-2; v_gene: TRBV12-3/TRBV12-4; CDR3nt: TGTGCCAGCAGTCTCCAGGGGTACCACTATGGCTACACCTTC; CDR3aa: CASSLQGYHYGYTF
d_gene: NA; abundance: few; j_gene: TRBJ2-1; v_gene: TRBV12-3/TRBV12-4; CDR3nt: TGTGCCAGCAGTTCCCTTGGGACTTCGAATGAGCAGTTCTTC; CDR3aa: CASSSLGTSNEQFF
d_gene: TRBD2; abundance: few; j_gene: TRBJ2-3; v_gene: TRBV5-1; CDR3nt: TGCGCCAGCAGCCCACTGGGCGGGGGTAGCACAGATACGCAGTATTTT; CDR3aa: CASSPLGGGSTDTQYF
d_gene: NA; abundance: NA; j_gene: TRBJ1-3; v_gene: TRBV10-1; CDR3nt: TGCGCCAGCAGTCGGGATCTAAGAAACACCATATATTTT; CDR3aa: CASSRDLRNTIYF
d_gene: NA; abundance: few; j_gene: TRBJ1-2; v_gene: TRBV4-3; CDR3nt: TGCGCCAGCAGCCAAGATCGAGGGACAAACTATGGCTACACCTTC; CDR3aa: CASSQDRGTNYGYTF
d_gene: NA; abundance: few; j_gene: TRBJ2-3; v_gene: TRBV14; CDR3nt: TGTGCCAGCAGCGGCAGGTTCCGGACAGATACGCAGTATTTT; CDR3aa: CASSGRFRTDTQYF
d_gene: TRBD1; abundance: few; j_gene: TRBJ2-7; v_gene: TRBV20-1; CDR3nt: TGCAGTGCCACCGGGACAGGTCCATTAGGGGAGCAGTACTTC; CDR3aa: CSATGTGPLGEQYF